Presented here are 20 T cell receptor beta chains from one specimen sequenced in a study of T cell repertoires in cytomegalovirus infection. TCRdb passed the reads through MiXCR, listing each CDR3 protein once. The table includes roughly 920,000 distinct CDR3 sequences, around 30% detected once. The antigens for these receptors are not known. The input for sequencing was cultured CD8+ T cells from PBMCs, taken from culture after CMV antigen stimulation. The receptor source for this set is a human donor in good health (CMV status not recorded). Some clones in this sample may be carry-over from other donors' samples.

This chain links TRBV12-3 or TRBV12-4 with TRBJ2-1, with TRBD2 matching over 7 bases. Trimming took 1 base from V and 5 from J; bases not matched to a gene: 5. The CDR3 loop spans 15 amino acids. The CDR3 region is CASSLVRGYHNEQFF. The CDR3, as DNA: TGTGCCAGCAGTTTAGTGCGGGGGTACCACAATGAGCAGTTCTTC.

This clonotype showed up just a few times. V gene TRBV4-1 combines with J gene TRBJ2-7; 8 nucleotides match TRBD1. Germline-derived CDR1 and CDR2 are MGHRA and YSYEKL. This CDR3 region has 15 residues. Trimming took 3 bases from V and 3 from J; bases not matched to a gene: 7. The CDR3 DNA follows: TGCGCCAGCAGCCAGGGGACAGGTGAAAGCTACGAGCAGTACTTC. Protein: CASSQGTGESYEQYF.

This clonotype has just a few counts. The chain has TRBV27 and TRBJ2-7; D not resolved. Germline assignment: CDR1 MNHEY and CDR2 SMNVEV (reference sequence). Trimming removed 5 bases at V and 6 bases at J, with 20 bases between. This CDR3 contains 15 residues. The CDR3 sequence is CASSLMGYRSLEQYF. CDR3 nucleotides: TGTGCCAGCAGTCTCATGGGCTATCGGAGCCTCGAGCAGTACTTC.

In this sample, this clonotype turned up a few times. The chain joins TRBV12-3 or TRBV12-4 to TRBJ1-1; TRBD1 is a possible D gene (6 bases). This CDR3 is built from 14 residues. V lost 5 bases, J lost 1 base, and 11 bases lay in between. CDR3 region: CASSPEGQNTEAFF. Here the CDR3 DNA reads TGTGCCAGCAGTCCGGAGGGACAGAACACTGAAGCTTTCTTT.

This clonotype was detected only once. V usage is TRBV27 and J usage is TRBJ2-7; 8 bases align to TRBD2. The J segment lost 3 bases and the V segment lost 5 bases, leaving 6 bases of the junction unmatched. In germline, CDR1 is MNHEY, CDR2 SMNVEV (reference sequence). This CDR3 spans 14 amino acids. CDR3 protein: CASSLGGENYEQYF. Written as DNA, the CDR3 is TGTGCCAGCAGTCTCGGGGGGGAGAACTACGAGCAGTACTTC.

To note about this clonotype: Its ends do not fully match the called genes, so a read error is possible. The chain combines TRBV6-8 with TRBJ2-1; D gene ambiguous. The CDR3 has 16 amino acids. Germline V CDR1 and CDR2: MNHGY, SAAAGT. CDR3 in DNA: TGTGCCAACAGTTATCATCCGGTACCCTCCTACAATGAGCAGTTCTTC. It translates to CANSYHPVPSYNEQFF.

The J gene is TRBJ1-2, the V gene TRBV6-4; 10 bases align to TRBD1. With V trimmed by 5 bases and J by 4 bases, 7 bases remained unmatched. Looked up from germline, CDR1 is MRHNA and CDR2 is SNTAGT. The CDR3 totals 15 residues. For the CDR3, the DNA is TGTGCCAGCAGTCTCACGGGACAGGGGTTCTATGGCTACACCTTC. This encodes CASSLTGQGFYGYTF.

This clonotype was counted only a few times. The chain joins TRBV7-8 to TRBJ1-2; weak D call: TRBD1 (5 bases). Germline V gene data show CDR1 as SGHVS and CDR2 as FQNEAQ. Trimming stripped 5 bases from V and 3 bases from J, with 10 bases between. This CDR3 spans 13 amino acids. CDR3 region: CASSPKGHYGYTF. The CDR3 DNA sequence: TGTGCCAGCAGCCCCAAGGGGCACTATGGCTACACCTTC.

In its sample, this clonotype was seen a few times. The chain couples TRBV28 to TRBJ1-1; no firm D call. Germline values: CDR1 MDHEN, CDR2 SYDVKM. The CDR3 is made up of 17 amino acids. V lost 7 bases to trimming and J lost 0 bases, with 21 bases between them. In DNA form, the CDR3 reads TGTGCCAGCAAAGAGGGAGTCGGGTTGGTCATGAACACTGAAGCTTTCTTT. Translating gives CASKEGVGLVMNTEAFF.

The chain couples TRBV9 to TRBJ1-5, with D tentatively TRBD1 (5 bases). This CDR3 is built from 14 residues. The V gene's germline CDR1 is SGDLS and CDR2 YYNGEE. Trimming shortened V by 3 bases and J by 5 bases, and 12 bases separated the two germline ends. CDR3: CASSGRQGYQPQHF. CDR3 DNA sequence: TGTGCCAGCAGCGGGAGGCAGGGTTATCAGCCCCAGCATTTT.

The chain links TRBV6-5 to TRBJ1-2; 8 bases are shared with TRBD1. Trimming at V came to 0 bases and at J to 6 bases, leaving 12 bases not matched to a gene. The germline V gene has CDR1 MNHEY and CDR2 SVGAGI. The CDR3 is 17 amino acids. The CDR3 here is CASSYSILGAGGDGYTF. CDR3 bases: TGTGCCAGCAGTTACTCGATCCTCGGGGCAGGGGGCGATGGCTACACCTTC.

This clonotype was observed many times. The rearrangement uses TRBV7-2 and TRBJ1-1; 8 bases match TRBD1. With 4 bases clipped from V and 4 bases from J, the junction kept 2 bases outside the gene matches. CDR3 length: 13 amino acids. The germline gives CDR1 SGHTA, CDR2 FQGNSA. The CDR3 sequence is CASSSTGATEAFF. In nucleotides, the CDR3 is TGTGCCAGCAGCTCGACAGGGGCCACTGAAGCTTTCTTT.

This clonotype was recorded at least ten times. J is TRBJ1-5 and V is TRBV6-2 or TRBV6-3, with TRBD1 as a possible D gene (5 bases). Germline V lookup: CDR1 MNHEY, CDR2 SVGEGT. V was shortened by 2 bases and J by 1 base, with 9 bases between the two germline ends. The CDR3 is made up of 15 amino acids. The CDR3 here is CASSYGQGSNQPQHF. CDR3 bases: TGTGCCAGCAGTTACGGGCAGGGAAGCAATCAGCCCCAGCATTTT.

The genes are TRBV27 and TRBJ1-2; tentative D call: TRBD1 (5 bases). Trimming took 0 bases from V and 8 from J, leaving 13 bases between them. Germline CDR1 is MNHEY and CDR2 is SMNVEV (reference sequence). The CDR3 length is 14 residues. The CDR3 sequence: CASSLSPGGRGYTF. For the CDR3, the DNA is TGTGCCAGCAGTTTATCTCCCGGGGGTCGGGGCTACACCTTC.

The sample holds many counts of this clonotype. The CDR3 DNA reads as TGTGCCAGCAGCTTAGGGCCTACAGGGACCGGGGAGCTGTTTTTT. Translation: CASSLGPTGTGELFF. The V gene is TRBV11-2, the J gene TRBJ2-2; weak D call: TRBD1 (6 bases). V lost 1 base and J lost 5, with 11 bases in between. The length of the CDR3 is 15 residues. CDR1 is SGHAT and CDR2 is FQNNGV in the germline V gene. Together with reference TRBV11-2 and TRBJ2-2, the CDR3 gives the full variable domain: EAGVAQSPRYKIIEKRQSVAFWCNPISGHATLYWYQQILGQGPKLLIQFQNNGVVDDSQLPKDRFSAERLKGVDSTLKIQPAKLEDSAVYLCASSLGPTGTGELFFGEGSRLTVL.

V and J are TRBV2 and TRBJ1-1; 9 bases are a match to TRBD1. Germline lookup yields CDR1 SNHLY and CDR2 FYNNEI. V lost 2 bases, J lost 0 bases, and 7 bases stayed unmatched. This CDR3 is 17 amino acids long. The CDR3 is CASSEPGQGSVNTEAFF. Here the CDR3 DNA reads TGTGCCAGCAGTGAACCGGGACAGGGTTCCGTGAACACTGAAGCTTTCTTT.

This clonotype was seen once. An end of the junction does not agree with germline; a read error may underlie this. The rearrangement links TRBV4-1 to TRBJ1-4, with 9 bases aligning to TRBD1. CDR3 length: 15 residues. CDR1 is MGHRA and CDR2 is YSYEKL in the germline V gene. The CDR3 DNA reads TGTGCCAGCAGCCAAGGGACAGGGCCCTTAGAAAAACTGTTTTTT. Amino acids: CASSQGTGPLEKLFF.

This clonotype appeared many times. This CDR3 reads CASSPLLAGSQETQYF. In nucleotides, the CDR3 is TGTGCCAGCAGCCCTCTACTAGCGGGGTCACAAGAGACCCAGTACTTC. The chain carries TRBV7-9 and TRBJ2-5, with TRBD2 matching 10 bases. The CDR3 runs to 16 residues. With V trimmed by 5 bases and J by 2 bases, 8 bases remained unmatched. Per the germline V gene, CDR1 is SEHNR and CDR2 is FQNEAQ (reference sequence).

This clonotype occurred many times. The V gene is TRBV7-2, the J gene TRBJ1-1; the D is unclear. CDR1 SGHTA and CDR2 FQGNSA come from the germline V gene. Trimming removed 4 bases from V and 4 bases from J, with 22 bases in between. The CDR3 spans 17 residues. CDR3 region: CASSSSGQRLWGTEAFF. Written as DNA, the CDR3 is TGTGCCAGCAGCTCCTCTGGGCAGCGTCTTTGGGGCACTGAAGCTTTCTTT.

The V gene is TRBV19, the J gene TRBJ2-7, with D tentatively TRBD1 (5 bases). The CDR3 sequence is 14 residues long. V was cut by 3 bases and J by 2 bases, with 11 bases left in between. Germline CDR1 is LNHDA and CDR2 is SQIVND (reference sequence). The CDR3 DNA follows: TGTGCCAGTAGTATGGGGTCAGGGCCCTACGAGCAGTACTTC. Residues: CASSMGSGPYEQYF.